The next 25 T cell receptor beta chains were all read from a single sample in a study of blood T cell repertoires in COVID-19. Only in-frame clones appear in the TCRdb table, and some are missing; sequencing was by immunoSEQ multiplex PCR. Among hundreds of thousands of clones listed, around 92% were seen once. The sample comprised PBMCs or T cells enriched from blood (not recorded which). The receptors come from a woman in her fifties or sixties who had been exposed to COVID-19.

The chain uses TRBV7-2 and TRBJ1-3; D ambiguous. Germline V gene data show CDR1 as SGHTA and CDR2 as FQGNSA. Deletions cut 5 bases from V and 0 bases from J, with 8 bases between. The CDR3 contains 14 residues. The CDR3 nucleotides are TGTGCCAGCAGCCTAGGTAACTCTGGAAACACCATATATTTT. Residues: CASSLGNSGNTIYF.

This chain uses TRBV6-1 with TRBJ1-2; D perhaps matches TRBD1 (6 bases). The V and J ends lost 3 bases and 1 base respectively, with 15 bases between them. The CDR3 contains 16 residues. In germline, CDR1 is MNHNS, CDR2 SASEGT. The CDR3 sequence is CASSDRGETRNYGYTF. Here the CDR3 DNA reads TGTGCCAGCAGTGACAGGGGTGAAACACGTAACTATGGCTACACCTTC.

In DNA, the CDR3 is TGCGCCAGCAGCGGTGACACCGTAACCTACGAGCAGTACTTC. Translating it yields CASSGDTVTYEQYF. The gene calls are TRBV5-1 and TRBJ2-7; D is unresolved. CDR1 is SGHRS, CDR2 YFSETQ, per germline. V was cut by 4 bases and J by 2 bases, with 13 bases left in between. The CDR3 totals 14 residues.

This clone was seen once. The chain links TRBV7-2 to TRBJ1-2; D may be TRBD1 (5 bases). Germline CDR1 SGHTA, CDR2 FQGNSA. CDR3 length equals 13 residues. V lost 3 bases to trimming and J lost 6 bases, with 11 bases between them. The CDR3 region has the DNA TGTGCCAGCAGCTTGTTCAGGGTAGATGGCTACACCTTC. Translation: CASSLFRVDGYTF.

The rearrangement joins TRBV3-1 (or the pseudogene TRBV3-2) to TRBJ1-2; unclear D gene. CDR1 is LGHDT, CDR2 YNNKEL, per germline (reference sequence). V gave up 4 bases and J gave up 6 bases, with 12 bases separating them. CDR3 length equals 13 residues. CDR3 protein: CASSPRGSHGYTF. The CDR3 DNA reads TGTGCCAGCAGCCCGCGGGGTTCCCATGGCTACACCTTC.

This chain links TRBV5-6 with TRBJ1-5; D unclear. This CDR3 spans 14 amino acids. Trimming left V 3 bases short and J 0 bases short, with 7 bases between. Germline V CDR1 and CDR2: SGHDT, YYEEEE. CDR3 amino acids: CASSSQTSNQPQHF. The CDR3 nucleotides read TGTGCCAGCAGCTCACAGACTAGCAATCAGCCCCAGCATTTT.

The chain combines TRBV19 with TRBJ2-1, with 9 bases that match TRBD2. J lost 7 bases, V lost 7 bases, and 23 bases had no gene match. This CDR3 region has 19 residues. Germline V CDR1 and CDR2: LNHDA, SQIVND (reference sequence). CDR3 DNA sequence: TGTGCCAGTATCCCCTTGGCGGGGGGGACTACCCGGTTACATAATGAGCAGTTCTTC. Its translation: CASIPLAGGTTRLHNEQFF.

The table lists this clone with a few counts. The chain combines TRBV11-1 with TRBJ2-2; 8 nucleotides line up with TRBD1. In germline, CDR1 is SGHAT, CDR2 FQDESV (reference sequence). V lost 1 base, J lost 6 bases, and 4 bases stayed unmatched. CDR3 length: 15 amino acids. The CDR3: CASSLVGQGSGELFF. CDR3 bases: TGTGCCAGCAGCTTAGTCGGACAGGGATCCGGGGAGCTGTTTTTT.

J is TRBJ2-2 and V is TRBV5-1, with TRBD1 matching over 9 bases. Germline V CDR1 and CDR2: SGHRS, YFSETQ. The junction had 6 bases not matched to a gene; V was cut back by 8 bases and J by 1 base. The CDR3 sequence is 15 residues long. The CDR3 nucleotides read TGCGCCAGTAACTTGGGACAGGGGAACACCGGGGAGCTGTTTTTT. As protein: CASNLGQGNTGELFF. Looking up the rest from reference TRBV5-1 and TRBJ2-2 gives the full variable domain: KAGVTQTPRYLIKTRGQQVTLSCSPISGHRSVSWYQQTPGQGLQFLFEYFSETQRNKGNFPGRFSGRQFSNSRSEMNVSTLELGDSALYLCASNLGQGNTGELFFGEGSRLTVL.

Here the CDR3 reads CASSQGMGGSRNQPQHF. CDR3 coding DNA: TGCGCCAGCAGCCAAGGAATGGGGGGGTCCCGCAATCAGCCCCAGCATTTT. The J gene is TRBJ1-5, the V gene TRBV4-1; tentative D call: TRBD1 (5 bases). The CDR3 length is 17 residues. V shed 1 base and J shed 2 bases, with 15 bases lying between them. Germline assignment: CDR1 MGHRA and CDR2 YSYEKL.

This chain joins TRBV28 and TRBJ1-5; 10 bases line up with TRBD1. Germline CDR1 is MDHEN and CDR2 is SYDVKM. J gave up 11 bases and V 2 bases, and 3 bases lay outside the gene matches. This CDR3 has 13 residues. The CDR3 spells CASSLPGQGTQHF. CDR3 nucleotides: TGTGCCAGCAGTTTACCGGGACAGGGGACCCAGCATTTT.

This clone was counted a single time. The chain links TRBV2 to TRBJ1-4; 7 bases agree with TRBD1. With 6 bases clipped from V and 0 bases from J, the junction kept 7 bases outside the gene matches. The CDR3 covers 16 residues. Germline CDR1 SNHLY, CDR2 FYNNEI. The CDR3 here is CASRRFGTATNEKLFF. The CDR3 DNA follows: TGTGCCAGCAGGCGCTTTGGGACAGCAACTAATGAAAAACTGTTTTTT. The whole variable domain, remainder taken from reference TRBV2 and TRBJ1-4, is EPEVTQTPSHQVTQMGQEVILRCVPISNHLYFYWYRQILGQKVEFLVSFYNNEISEKSEIFDDQFSVERPDGSNFTLKIRSTKLEDSAMYFCASRRFGTATNEKLFFGSGTQLSVL.

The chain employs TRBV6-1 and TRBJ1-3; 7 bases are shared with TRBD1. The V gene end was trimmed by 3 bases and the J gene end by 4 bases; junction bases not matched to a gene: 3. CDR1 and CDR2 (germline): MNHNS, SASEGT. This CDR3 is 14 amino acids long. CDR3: CASSDRQGGNTIYF. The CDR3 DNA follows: TGTGCCAGCAGTGACCGACAGGGCGGAAACACCATATATTTT.

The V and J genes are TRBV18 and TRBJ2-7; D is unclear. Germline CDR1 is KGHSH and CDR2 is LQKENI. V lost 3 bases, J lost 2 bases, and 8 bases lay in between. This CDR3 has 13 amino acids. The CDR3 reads CASSPRTAYEQYF. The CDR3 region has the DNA TGTGCCAGCTCACCCCGTACGGCCTACGAGCAGTACTTC.

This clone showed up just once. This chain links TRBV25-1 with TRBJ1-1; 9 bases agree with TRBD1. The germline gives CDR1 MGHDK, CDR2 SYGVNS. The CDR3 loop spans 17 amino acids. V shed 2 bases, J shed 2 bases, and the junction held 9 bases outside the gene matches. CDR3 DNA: TGTGCCAGCAGTGAACTCACAGGGGGCGAAATAAACACTGAAGCTTTCTTT. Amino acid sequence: CASSELTGGEINTEAFF. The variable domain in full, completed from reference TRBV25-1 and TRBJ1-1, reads EADIYQTPRYLVIGTGKKITLECSQTMGHDKMYWYQQDPGMELHLIHYSYGVNSTEKGDLSSESTVSRIRTEHFPLTLESARPSHTSQYLCASSELTGGEINTEAFFGQGTRLTVV.

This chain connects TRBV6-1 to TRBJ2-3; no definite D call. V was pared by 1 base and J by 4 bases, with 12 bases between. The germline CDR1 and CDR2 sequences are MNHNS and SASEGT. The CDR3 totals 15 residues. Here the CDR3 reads CASSEGFSAADTQYF. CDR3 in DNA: TGTGCCAGCAGTGAAGGTTTCTCTGCGGCAGATACGCAGTATTTT.

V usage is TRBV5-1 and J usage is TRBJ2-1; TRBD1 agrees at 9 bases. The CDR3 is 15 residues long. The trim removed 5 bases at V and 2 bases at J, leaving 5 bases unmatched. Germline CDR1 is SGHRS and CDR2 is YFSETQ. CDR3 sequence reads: CASRAGTGTYNEQFF. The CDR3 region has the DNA TGCGCCAGCAGGGCCGGGACAGGGACCTACAATGAGCAGTTCTTC.

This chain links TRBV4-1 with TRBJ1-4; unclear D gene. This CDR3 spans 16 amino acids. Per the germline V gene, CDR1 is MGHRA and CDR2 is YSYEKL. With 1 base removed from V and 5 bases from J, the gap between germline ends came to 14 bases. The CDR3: CASSQGRAQLNEKLFF. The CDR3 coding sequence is TGCGCCAGCAGCCAAGGGCGCGCACAGTTAAATGAAAAACTGTTTTTT.

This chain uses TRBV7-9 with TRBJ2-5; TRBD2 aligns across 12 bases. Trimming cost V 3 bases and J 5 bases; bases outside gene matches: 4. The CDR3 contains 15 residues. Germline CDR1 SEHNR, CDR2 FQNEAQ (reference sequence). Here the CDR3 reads CASSLTSGGFETQYF. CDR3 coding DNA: TGTGCCAGCAGCTTGACTAGCGGGGGCTTCGAGACCCAGTACTTC.

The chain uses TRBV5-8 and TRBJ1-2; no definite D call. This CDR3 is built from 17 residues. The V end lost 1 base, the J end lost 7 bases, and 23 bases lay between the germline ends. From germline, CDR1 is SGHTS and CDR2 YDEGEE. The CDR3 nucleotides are TGTGCCAGCAGCTTGCGGGAGACATATGTTAATTTTGGTGGCTACACCTTC. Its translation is CASSLRETYVNFGGYTF.

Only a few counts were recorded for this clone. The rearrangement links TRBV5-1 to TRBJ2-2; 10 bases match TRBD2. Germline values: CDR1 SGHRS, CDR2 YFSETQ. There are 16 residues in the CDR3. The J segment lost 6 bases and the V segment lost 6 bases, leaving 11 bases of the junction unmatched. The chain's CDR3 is CASISGTSVSAGELFF. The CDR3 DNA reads TGCGCCAGCATATCCGGGACTAGCGTCTCCGCCGGGGAGCTGTTTTTT.

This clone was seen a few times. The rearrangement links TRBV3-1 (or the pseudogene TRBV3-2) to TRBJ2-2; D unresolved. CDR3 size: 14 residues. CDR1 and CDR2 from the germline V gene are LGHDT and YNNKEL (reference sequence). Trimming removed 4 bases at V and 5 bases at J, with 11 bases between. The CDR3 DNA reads TGTGCCAGCAGCCCCAGGCTTGGGACCGGGGAGCTGTTTTTT. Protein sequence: CASSPRLGTGELFF.

CDR3 region: CASSQGLFTGELFF. In DNA form, the CDR3 reads TGTGCCAGCAGCCAAGGGCTTTTCACCGGGGAGCTGTTTTTT. This chain links TRBV3-1 (or the pseudogene TRBV3-2) with TRBJ2-2; no reliable D call. CDR1 LGHDT and CDR2 YNNKEL come from the germline V gene (reference sequence). Trimming cost V 1 base and J 4 bases, with 7 bases left between them. This CDR3 region has 14 residues.

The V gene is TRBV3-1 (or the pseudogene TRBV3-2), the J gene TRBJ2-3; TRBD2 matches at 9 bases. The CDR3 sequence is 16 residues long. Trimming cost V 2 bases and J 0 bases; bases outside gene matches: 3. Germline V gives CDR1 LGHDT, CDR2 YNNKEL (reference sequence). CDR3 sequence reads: CASSQLAGSSTDTQYF. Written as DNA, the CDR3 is TGTGCCAGCAGCCAACTAGCGGGGAGTAGCACAGATACGCAGTATTTT.

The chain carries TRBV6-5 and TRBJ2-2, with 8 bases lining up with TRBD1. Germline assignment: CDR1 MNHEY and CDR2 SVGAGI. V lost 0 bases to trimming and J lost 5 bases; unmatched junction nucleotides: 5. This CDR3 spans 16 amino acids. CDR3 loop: CASSYSRTGGTGELFF. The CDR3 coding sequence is TGTGCCAGCAGTTACTCGAGAACAGGGGGTACCGGGGAGCTGTTTTTT.